Below are 21 T cell receptor beta chains sequenced from a single sample in a study of shared clonotypes between healthy human individuals. Naive CD8 cells comprised CD45RO-negative, CCR7-positively selected cells, excluding terminally differentiated effector memory CD45RA+ cells. The protocol was immunoSEQ multiplex PCR, while the TCRdb copy is restricted to in-frame clones and leaves out a portion. The data show millions of clones, about 95% seen once. Specimen: naive CD8+ T cells sorted from blood. These receptors were collected from a man younger than 35 in good health.

The CDR3 spells CASSQEGLSGNEKLFF. The CDR3 nucleotides are TGTGCCAGCAGCCAAGAGGGATTATCGGGGAATGAAAAACTGTTTTTT. The chain joins TRBV14 to TRBJ1-4; D is undetermined. Germline V gives CDR1 SGHDN, CDR2 FVKESK. Trimming took off 0 bases at V and 5 bases at J, with 13 bases between the two ends. The CDR3 spans 16 residues.

On this clone: A much larger clone differs by one base, so this may be a read error. The same CDR3 is also encoded by other DNA sequences in this sample. The chain is built from TRBV9 and TRBJ2-3; TRBD2 might be the D (5 bases). Germline CDR1 is SGDLS and CDR2 is YYNGEE. The CDR3 is made up of 14 amino acids. Trimming took off 0 bases at V and 1 base at J, with 6 bases between the two ends. The CDR3 loop reads CASSVGGRTDTQYF. CDR3 nucleotide sequence: TGTGCCAGCAGCGTAGGAGGGCGCACAGATACGCAGTATTTT.

V usage is TRBV6-1 and J usage is TRBJ1-4; the D gene is possibly TRBD1 (6 bases). CDR3 length: 14 residues. The germline gives CDR1 MNHNS, CDR2 SASEGT. V lost 4 bases and J 8 bases, leaving 14 bases between the germline ends. For the CDR3, the DNA is TGTGCCAGCAGTGGTGGGGAGGGGGAGGAAAAACTGTTTTTT. Its protein product is CASSGGEGEEKLFF.

This clone has just a few counts. The chain employs TRBV6-5 and TRBJ2-7; D gene ambiguous. Per germline, CDR1 MNHEY and CDR2 SVGAGI. The ends were cut back, 2 bases at V and 5 bases at J, with 10 bases in the middle. CDR3 length: 13 residues. The CDR3 protein is CASSYRAINEQYF. The CDR3, as DNA: TGTGCCAGCAGTTACAGGGCCATCAACGAGCAGTACTTC.

J is TRBJ2-7 and V is TRBV6-5, with 7 bases aligning to TRBD2. The germline gives CDR1 MNHEY, CDR2 SVGAGI. This CDR3 contains 14 residues. The CDR3, as DNA: TGTGCGACCGGGAGAGCTAGCGGCACTTACGAGCAGTACTTC. Its translation is CATGRASGTYEQYF.

In regard to this clone: The sample has other DNA sequences that encode this CDR3 too. The chain employs TRBV7-2 and TRBJ2-7; 13 bases align to TRBD2. Germline V gene data show CDR1 as SGHTA and CDR2 as FQGNSA. The CDR3 has 15 residues. V lost 5 bases, J lost 3 bases, and 4 bases stayed unmatched. CDR3 nucleotides: TGTGCCAGCAGCGGGGGACTAGCGGGAAGCTACGAGCAGTACTTC. Amino acid sequence: CASSGGLAGSYEQYF.

The CDR3 DNA reads TGTGCCAGCAGTCAGACTAGCGGGGGTGCCTACGAGCAGTACTTC. It translates to CASSQTSGGAYEQYF. The chain uses TRBV27 and TRBJ2-7; the match to TRBD2 covers 12 bases. V shed 5 bases, J shed 2 bases, and the junction held 4 bases outside the gene matches. The CDR3 has 15 amino acids. The germline V gene encodes CDR1 MNHEY and CDR2 SMNVEV (reference sequence).

The chain carries TRBV6-1 and TRBJ2-1; 9 bases are a match to TRBD1. From germline, CDR1 is MNHNS and CDR2 SASEGT. Trimming took 3 bases from V and 2 from J; bases not matched to a gene: 8. This CDR3 region has 17 residues. This chain's CDR3 is CASSEGLTGGPYNEQFF. The DNA for the CDR3 is TGTGCCAGCAGTGAGGGGTTGACAGGGGGGCCCTACAATGAGCAGTTCTTC.

This chain joins TRBV7-8 and TRBJ2-2, with D perhaps matching TRBD1 (6 bases). This CDR3 is built from 19 residues. V was pared by 2 bases and J by 5 bases, with 24 bases between. Looked up from germline, CDR1 is SGHVS and CDR2 is FQNEAQ. CDR3 bases: TGTGCCAGCAGCTTAATTGGCGTCGGGGCAGGGGCGAGGACCGGGGAGCTGTTTTTT. Translation: CASSLIGVGAGARTGELFF.

This chain connects TRBV7-8 to TRBJ1-2; D remains unclear. Germline CDR1 reads SGHVS; CDR2 reads FQNEAQ. The CDR3 is made up of 16 amino acids. Trimming removed 4 bases at V and 7 bases at J, with 22 bases between. The CDR3 DNA sequence: TGTGCCAGCAGCTCCCCAGCGGAACAATTTACTGGTGGCTACACCTTC. Amino acids: CASSSPAEQFTGGYTF.

The genes are TRBV11-2 and TRBJ2-3; 7 nucleotides match TRBD2. The CDR3 covers 15 residues. Germline CDR1 SGHAT, CDR2 FQNNGV. The trim removed 5 bases at V and 4 bases at J, leaving 9 bases unmatched. The DNA for the CDR3 is TGTGCCAGCAGCCCAAGCTATGGGGGGGCAGATACGCAGTATTTT. Residues: CASSPSYGGADTQYF.

A single count supports this clone. J is TRBJ2-3 and V is TRBV29-1; tentatively, D is TRBD2 (6 bases). Trimming pared 3 bases from V and 0 bases from J, leaving 13 bases between. CDR3 length: 15 residues. Per the germline V gene, CDR1 is SQVTM and CDR2 is ANQGSEA. CDR3 in DNA: TGCAGCGTTGATCAATTTGGGACTAGCACAGATACGCAGTATTTT. This sequence encodes CSVDQFGTSTDTQYF.

J is TRBJ2-7 and V is TRBV7-2; 7 positions match TRBD2. V trimming: 2 bases; J trimming: 5 bases; junction bases outside the gene matches: 9. The CDR3 runs 15 residues. Germline V gene sequence: CDR1 SGHTA, CDR2 FQGNSA. This CDR3 is CASSLYSGLYNEQYF. The CDR3, as DNA: TGTGCCAGCAGCTTATACTCGGGACTATATAACGAGCAGTACTTC.

The V call is TRBV13, the J call TRBJ2-1; 8 bases map to TRBD1. V dropped 6 bases and J dropped 0; count of bases not matched to a gene: 7. The CDR3 totals 16 residues. Germline V CDR1 and CDR2: PRHDT, FYEKMQ (reference sequence). The CDR3 bases are TGTGCCAGCAGACCTACCACAGGGGGCTCCTACAATGAGCAGTTCTTC. Translated, it gives CASRPTTGGSYNEQFF.

The rearrangement joins TRBV29-1 to TRBJ1-4; D unresolved. Germline CDR1 SQVTM, CDR2 ANQGSEA. This CDR3 contains 10 residues. Trimming pared 5 bases from V and 7 bases from J, leaving 5 bases between. The CDR3 loop reads CSVLSEKLFF. CDR3 sequence (DNA): TGCAGCGTTCTCAGTGAAAAACTGTTTTTT.

The gene calls are TRBV5-5 and TRBJ2-7; D possibly corresponds to TRBD1 (6 bases). CDR1 and CDR2 from the germline V gene are SGHKS and YYEKEE (reference sequence). The CDR3 extends over 14 amino acids. Trimming pared 0 bases from V and 3 bases from J, leaving 10 bases between. CDR3 bases: TGTGCCAGCAGCTTGGCCGCACAGGGCTACGAGCAGTACTTC. Encoded protein: CASSLAAQGYEQYF.

The chain links TRBV29-1 to TRBJ1-2; D ambiguous. V shed 0 bases and J shed 4 bases, with 18 bases lying between them. This CDR3 spans 16 amino acids. CDR1 and CDR2 from the germline V gene are SQVTM and ANQGSEA. The CDR3 region has the DNA TGCAGCGTTGAAGATCGTTCGAGTCCGCCCCCCTATGGCTACACCTTC. Translated, it gives CSVEDRSSPPPYGYTF.

V usage is TRBV27 and J usage is TRBJ1-4; D call uncertain. Germline V gene sequence: CDR1 MNHEY, CDR2 SMNVEV (reference sequence). The CDR3 extends over 15 amino acids. V was cut by 7 bases and J by 0 bases, with 12 bases left in between. CDR3 DNA: TGTGCCAGCAAACCCAGTTGGCCAACTAATGAAAAACTGTTTTTT. It yields the protein CASKPSWPTNEKLFF.

CDR3 coding DNA: TGTGCCAGCAGTGGGGAGAGGGGCGGGACTAGCGTGTTTAATGAGCAGTTCTTC. Encoded protein: CASSGERGGTSVFNEQFF. The chain uses TRBV27 and TRBJ2-1, with 10 bases identical to TRBD2. Germline V gives CDR1 MNHEY, CDR2 SMNVEV (reference sequence). Germline trimming cut 5 bases from V and 7 bases from J; bases unmatched to any gene: 17. The CDR3 runs to 18 residues.

The CDR3 here is CASSQVGWGLEQETQYF. As DNA, the CDR3 is TGCGCCAGCAGCCAAGTTGGATGGGGGCTGGAGCAAGAGACCCAGTACTTC. The genes are TRBV4-1 and TRBJ2-5, with D perhaps matching TRBD1 (6 bases). Trimming cost V 1 base and J 2 bases, with 17 bases left between them. The CDR3 spans 17 residues. CDR1 is MGHRA and CDR2 is YSYEKL in the germline V gene.

The chain combines TRBV6-5 with TRBJ1-6, with TRBD1 matching over 11 bases. With V trimmed by 2 bases and J by 8 bases, 2 bases remained unmatched. CDR1 and CDR2 (germline): MNHEY, SVGAGI. The CDR3 runs to 15 residues. CDR3 in amino acids: CASSYEGQGDSPLHF. CDR3 in DNA: TGTGCCAGCAGTTACGAGGGACAGGGGGATTCACCCCTCCACTTT.